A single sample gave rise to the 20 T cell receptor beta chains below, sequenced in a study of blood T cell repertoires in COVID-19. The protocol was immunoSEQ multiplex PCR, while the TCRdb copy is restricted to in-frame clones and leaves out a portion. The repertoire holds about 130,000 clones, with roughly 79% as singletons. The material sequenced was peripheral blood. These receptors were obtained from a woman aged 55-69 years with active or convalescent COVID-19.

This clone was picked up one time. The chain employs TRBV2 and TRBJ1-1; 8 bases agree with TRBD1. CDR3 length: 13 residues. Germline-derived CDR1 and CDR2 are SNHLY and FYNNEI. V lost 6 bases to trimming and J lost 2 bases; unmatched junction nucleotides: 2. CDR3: CASSRGLNTEAFF. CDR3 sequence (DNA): TGTGCCAGCAGCAGGGGGCTAAACACTGAAGCTTTCTTT.

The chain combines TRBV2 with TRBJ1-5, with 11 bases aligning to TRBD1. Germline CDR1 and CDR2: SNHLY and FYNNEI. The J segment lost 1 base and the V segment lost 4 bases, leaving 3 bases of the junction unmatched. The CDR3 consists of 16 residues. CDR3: CASSGDRGLSNQPQHF. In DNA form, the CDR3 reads TGTGCCAGCAGTGGGGACAGGGGGTTAAGCAATCAGCCCCAGCATTTT.

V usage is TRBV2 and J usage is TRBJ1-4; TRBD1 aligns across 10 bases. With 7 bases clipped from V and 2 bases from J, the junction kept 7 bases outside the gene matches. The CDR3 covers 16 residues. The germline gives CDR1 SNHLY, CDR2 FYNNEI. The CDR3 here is CASTRTGGATNEKLFF. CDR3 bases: TGTGCCAGCACCCGGACAGGGGGAGCTACTAATGAAAAACTGTTTTTT.

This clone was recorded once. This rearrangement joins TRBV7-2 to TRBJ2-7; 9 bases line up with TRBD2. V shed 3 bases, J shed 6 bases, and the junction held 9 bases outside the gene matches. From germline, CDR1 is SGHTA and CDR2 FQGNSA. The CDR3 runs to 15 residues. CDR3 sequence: CASSLAGGPRLEQYF. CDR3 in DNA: TGTGCCAGCAGCTTGGCGGGAGGGCCGAGGCTCGAGCAGTACTTC. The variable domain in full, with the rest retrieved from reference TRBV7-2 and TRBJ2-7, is GAGVSQSPSNKVTEKGKDVELRCDPISGHTALYWYRQSLGQGLEFLIYFQGNSAPDKSGLPSDRFSAERTGGSVSTLTIQRTQQEDSAVYLCASSLAGGPRLEQYFGPGTRLTVT.

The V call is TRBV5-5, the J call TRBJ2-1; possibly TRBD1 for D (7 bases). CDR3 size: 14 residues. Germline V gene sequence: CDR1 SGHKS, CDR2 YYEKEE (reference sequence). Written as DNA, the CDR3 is TGTGGCTCACAACGGAGGGGGCTGGACAATGAGCAGTTCTTC. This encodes CGSQRRGLDNEQFF.

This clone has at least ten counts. The CDR3 nucleotides are TGTGCCAGCAGCCCTGGGGCAGGTGGAAACACCATATATTTT. The encoded protein is CASSPGAGGNTIYF. This chain links TRBV7-9 with TRBJ1-3; D is possibly TRBD1 (5 bases). With 5 bases removed from V and 3 bases from J, the gap between germline ends came to 11 bases. The length of the CDR3 is 14 residues. Germline assignment: CDR1 SEHNR and CDR2 FQNEAQ (reference sequence).

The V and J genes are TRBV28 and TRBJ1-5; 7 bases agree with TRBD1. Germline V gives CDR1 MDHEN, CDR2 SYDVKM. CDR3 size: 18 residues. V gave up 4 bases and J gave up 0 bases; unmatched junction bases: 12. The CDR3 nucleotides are TGTGCCAGCAGTTCCCACTCTGGGACAGAAAATAGCAATCAGCCCCAGCATTTT. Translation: CASSSHSGTENSNQPQHF.

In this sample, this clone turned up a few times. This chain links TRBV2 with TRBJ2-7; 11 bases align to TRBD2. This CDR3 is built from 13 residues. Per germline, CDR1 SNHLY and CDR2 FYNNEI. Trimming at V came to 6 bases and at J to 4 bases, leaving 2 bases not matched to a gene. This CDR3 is CASRRLAGYEQYF. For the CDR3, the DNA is TGTGCCAGCAGACGACTAGCGGGATACGAGCAGTACTTC.

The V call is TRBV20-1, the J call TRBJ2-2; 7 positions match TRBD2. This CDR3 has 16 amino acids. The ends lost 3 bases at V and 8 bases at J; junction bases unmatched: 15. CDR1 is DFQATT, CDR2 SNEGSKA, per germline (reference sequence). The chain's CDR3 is CSASLSGARGKGELFF. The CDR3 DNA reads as TGCAGTGCTAGTCTCAGCGGGGCCCGGGGTAAAGGGGAGCTGTTTTTT.

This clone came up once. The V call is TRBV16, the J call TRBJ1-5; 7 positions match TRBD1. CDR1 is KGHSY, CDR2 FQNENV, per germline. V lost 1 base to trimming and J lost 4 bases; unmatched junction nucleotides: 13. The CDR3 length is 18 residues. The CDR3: CASSQLGMQGQHNQPQHF. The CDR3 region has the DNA TGTGCCAGCAGCCAATTAGGGATGCAGGGACAGCATAATCAGCCCCAGCATTTT.

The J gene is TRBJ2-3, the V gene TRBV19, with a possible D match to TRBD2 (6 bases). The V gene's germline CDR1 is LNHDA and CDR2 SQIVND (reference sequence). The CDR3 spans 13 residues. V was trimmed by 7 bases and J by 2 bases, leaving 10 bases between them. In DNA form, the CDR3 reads TGTGCCAGTAAAAGGGACTTCACAGATACGCAGTATTTT. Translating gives CASKRDFTDTQYF.

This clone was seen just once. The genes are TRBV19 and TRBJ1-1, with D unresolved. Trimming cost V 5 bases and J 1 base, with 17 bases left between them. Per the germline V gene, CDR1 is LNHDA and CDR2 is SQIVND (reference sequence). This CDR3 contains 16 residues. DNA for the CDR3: TGTGCCAGTAGTCGAGAGAGAGGCAGCTGGAACACTGAAGCTTTCTTT. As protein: CASSRERGSWNTEAFF.

DNA for the CDR3: TGTGCCAGCAGCAGCCGGGGTTCGATCGCTTTCTTT. As protein: CASSSRGSIAFF. The chain recombines TRBV11-1 with TRBJ1-1, with D unresolved. This CDR3 region has 12 residues. Trimming stripped 5 bases from V and 11 bases from J, with 15 bases between. Per germline, CDR1 SGHAT and CDR2 FQDESV (reference sequence). Full variable domain (outside the CDR3, taken from reference TRBV11-1 and TRBJ1-1): EAEVAQSPRYKITEKSQAVAFWCDPISGHATLYWYRQILGQGPELLVQFQDESVVDDSQLPKDRFSAERLKGVDSTLKIQPAELGDSAMYLCASSSRGSIAFFGQGTRLTVV.

The CDR3 spells CASSLSQGMLEKLFF. Written as DNA, the CDR3 is TGTGCCAGCAGCTTATCCCAGGGGATGCTTGAAAAACTGTTTTTT. The chain has TRBV11-2 and TRBJ1-4; TRBD1 might be the D (6 bases). The ends were cut back, 2 bases at V and 7 bases at J, with 14 bases in the middle. This CDR3 contains 15 residues. The germline gives CDR1 SGHAT, CDR2 FQNNGV.

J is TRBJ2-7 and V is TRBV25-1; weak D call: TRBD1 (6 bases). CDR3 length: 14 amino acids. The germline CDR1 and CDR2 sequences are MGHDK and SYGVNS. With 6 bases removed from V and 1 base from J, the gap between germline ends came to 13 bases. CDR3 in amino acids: CASRFGQPSYEQYF. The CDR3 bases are TGTGCCAGCAGATTTGGACAGCCTTCCTACGAGCAGTACTTC.

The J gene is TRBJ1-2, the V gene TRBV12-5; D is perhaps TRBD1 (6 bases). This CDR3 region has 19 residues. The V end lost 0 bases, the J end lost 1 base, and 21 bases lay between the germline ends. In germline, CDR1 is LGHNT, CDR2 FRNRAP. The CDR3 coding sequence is TGTGCTAGTGGTTTGGTTCAGGGGCTCCCCAGGCCTATTAACTATGGCTACACCTTC. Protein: CASGLVQGLPRPINYGYTF.

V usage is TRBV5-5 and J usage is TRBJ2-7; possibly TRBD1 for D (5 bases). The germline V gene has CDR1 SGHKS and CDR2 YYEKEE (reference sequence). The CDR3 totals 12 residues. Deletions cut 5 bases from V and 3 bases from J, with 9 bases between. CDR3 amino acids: CASSLDIYEQYV. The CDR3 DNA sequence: TGTGCCAGCAGTCTGGACATCTACGAGCAGTACGTC.

For the CDR3, the DNA is TGTGCCACTCCGGATGGGCGCTCCTACGAGCAGTACTTC. Its translation: CATPDGRSYEQYF. The chain joins TRBV6-5 to TRBJ2-7; no clear D. Germline loops: CDR1 MNHEY, CDR2 SVGAGI. The CDR3 runs to 13 residues. V was trimmed by 10 bases and J by 0 bases, leaving 13 bases between them.

The CDR3 here is CASSLLAGRVETQYF. The CDR3 DNA is TGTGCCAGCAGCTTACTAGCGGGGAGGGTCGAGACCCAGTACTTC. V usage is TRBV7-9 and J usage is TRBJ2-5, with 9 nucleotides matching TRBD2. Germline trimming cut 2 bases from V and 5 bases from J; bases unmatched to any gene: 6. The V gene's germline CDR1 is SEHNR and CDR2 FQNEAQ (reference sequence). The CDR3 spans 15 residues.

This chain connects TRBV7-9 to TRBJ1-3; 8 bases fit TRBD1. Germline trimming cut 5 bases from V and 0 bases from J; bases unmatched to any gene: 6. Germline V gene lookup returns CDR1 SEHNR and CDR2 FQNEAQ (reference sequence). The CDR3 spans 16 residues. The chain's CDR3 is CASSTHRGSSGNTIYF. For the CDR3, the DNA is TGTGCCAGCAGCACTCACAGGGGGAGCTCTGGAAACACCATATATTTT.